Listed below are T cell receptor beta chains from one sample, sequenced in a study of OX40 agonist ivuxolimab in advanced cancers. TCRdb's table, derived via immunoSEQ multiplex PCR, lists solely in-frame clones and lacks some. The data contain approximately 90,000 clones, 87% of them singletons. The sequencing used CD4+ or CD8+ T cells sorted from blood, collected in a trial of the OX40 agonist ivuxolimab. The origin of the receptors is an adult with an advanced solid tumor such as melanoma, head and neck, liver or kidney cancer. CDR3s include the opening cysteine and the closing phenylalanine or tryptophan. D genes are given only for firm matches. For some rows the clone size is stated as once, few or many, or as a class when expanded; others skip it.

abundance	v_gene	j_gene	d_gene	CDR3aa	CDR3nt
NA	TRBV27	TRBJ1-4	NA	CASSPPPPTNEKLFF	TGTGCCAGCAGTCCCCCCCCTCCAACTAATGAAAAACTGTTTTTT
NA	TRBV9	TRBJ2-4	NA	CASSVGNSQNIQYF	TGTGCCAGCAGCGTAGGTAACTCCCAAAACATTCAGTACTTC
NA	TRBV14	TRBJ1-1	NA	CASSQAHLLRRTSNTEAFF	TGTGCCAGCAGCCAAGCGCATCTCTTACGCAGGACATCCAACACTGAAGCTTTCTTT
NA	TRBV5-1	TRBJ2-1	NA	CASREGYDEQFF	TGCGCCAGCAGGGAGGGTTACGATGAGCAGTTCTTC
once	TRBV5-4	TRBJ2-3	TRBD2	CASSNYQRGNTDTQYF	TGTGCCAGCAGCAATTACCAGCGGGGGAACACAGATACGCAGTATTTT
NA	TRBV30	TRBJ1-5	NA	CAWSGREGRPQHF	TGTGCCTGGAGCGGACGGGAGGGGCGGCCCCAGCATTTT
NA	TRBV4-1	TRBJ1-2	NA	CASSPTRSGVRGYGYTF	TGCGCCAGCAGCCCCACCCGGTCAGGGGTACGCGGCTATGGCTACACCTTC
NA	TRBV5-6	TRBJ2-1	NA	CASSLVTRGNEQFF	TGTGCCAGCAGCTTGGTAACTAGGGGTAATGAGCAGTTCTTC
NA	TRBV11-1	TRBJ2-1	NA	CASSWDISYNEQFF	TGTGCCAGCAGCTGGGACATCTCCTACAATGAGCAGTTCTTC
NA	TRBV6-6	TRBJ2-5	NA	CASSFALDSQETQYF	TGTGCCAGCAGTTTCGCATTGGACAGTCAAGAGACCCAGTACTTC
NA	TRBV7-2	TRBJ2-7	TRBD2	CASSLSGKSYEQYF	TGTGCCAGCAGCTTAAGCGGGAAATCCTACGAGCAGTACTTC
NA	TRBV11-2	TRBJ1-4	NA	CASSLSLEKLFF	TGTGCCAGCAGCTTAAGCCTTGAAAAACTGTTTTTT
NA	TRBV15	TRBJ2-7	NA	CATSRDLGYYEQYF	TGTGCCACCAGCAGAGATCTAGGTTACTACGAGCAGTACTTC
NA	TRBV30	TRBJ1-4	TRBD1	CARLGQYEKLFF	TGTGCCAGGCTGGGACAGTATGAAAAACTGTTTTTT
NA	TRBV19	TRBJ1-5	NA	CASSIGGRYQPQHF	TGTGCCAGTAGTATAGGTGGGCGGTATCAGCCCCAGCATTTT
NA	TRBV10-2	TRBJ2-3	NA	CASRHTDTQYF	TGCGCCAGCAGACACACAGATACGCAGTATTTT